This T cell receptor beta chain is from a study of regulatory T cells in long-lasting Graves disease. Overall study findings and caveats: Patients with persistent disease shared under 3,500 public clonotypes, outpacing the 966 shared by new patients.

Points on this clonotype: Its specificity is unknown.

Construction of the TCR beta libraries employed iRepertoire HTBI primers in conjunction with Arm-PCR of CDR3 regions. TCRdb reanalysed the multiplex PCR reads using MiXCR and keeps one entry per CDR3 protein. Among 420,000 or so distinct CDR3 sequences listed, 20% to 30% were seen once. Trimming removed 3 bases from V and 9 bases from J, with 9 bases in between. The germline V gene encodes CDR1 KGHSH and CDR2 LQKENI. This CDR3 comprises 12 residues. Time point in this sample: persistent/refractory GD, antithyroid drugs over 5 years with positive TRAb. From RNA extracted from PBMCs, the TCR library was made.

This rearrangement joins TRBV18 to TRBJ2-4; D remains unclear. The receptor's source is a female donor with Graves disease. The starting material was peripheral blood mononuclear cells (PBMCs), obtained when the disease was refractory, from a patient treated with antithyroid drugs. CDR3 region: CASSPEESIQYF. Written as DNA, the CDR3 is TGTGCCAGCTCACCCGAGGAGAGCATTCAGTACTTC. The full variable domain, completed using reference TRBV18 and TRBJ2-4, is NAGVMQNPRHLVRRRGQEARLRCSPMKGHSHVYWYRQLPEEGLKFMVYLQKENIIDESGMPKERFSAEFPKEGPSILRIQQVVRGDSAAYFCASSPEESIQYFGAGTRLSVL.